The following is a TCR beta chain sequence with its context. This entry belongs to a study of blood T cells in healthy people across ages. This CDR3 comprises 13 residues. Germline V gene data show CDR1 as DFQATT and CDR2 as SNEGSKA (reference sequence). V lost 3 bases, J lost 5 bases, and 10 bases lay in between. Through a sample-barcoded 5' primer and a J-beta primer mix, a second PCR was run for roughly 6 to 11 cycles. Via MiXCR, TCRdb re-called the 5' RACE reads, giving one row per CDR3 protein. The profile shows about 1.8 million distinct CDR3 sequences, around 48% of them singletons. The sequence derives from a woman in her thirties or forties in good health. Sequencing input: blood. The chain joins TRBV20-1 to TRBJ1-4; D may be TRBD1 (6 bases). The CDR3 sequence: CSARWTVNEKLFF. CDR3 DNA sequence: TGCAGTGCTAGGTGGACAGTCAATGAAAAACTGTTTTTT.